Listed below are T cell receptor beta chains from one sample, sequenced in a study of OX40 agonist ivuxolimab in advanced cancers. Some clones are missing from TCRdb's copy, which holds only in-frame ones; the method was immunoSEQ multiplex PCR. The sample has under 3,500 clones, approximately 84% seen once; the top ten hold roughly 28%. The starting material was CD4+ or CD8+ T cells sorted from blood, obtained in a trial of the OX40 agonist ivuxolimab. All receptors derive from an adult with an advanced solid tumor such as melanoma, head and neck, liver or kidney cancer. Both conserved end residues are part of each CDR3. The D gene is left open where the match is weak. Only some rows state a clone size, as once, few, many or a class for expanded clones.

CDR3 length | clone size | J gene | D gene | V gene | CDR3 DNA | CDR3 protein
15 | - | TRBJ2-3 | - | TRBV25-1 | TGTGCCAGCAGTGAAGGGGCTCGTACCGAGGATACGCAGTATTTT | CASSEGARTEDTQYF
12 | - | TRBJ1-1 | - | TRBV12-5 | TGTGCTAGTGGTTTAGGGGGCACTGAAGCTTTCTTT | CASGLGGTEAFF
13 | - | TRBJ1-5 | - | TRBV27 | TGTGCCAGCAGTTTAGGACCAGGGTGGCCCCAGCATTTT | CASSLGPGWPQHF
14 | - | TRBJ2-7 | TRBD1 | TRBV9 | TGTGCCAGCAGCGCCCACCTCACAGGGGACGAGCAGTACTTC | CASSAHLTGDEQYF
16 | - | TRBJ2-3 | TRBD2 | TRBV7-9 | TGTGCCAGCAGCTTAGGGTCGGGAGGGAGGACAGATACGCAGTATTTT | CASSLGSGGRTDTQYF
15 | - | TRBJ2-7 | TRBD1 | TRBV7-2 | TGTGCCAGCAGCCTGAGGGGACAGAGAACCTACGAGCAGTACTTC | CASSLRGQRTYEQYF
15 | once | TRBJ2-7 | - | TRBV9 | TGTGCCAGCAGCGTAGATGAATCGGGGAACTACGAGCAGTACTTC | CASSVDESGNYEQYF
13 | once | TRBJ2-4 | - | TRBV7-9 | TGTGCCAGCACCCCGGGACCCAAAAACATTCAGTACTTC | CASTPGPKNIQYF
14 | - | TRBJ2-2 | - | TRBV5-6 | TGTGCCAGCAGCTTGCGGGGTTCCACCGGGGAGCTGTTTTTT | CASSLRGSTGELFF
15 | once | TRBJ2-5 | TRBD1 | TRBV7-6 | TGTGCCAGCAGCTTAACAGACAGGGGTGGGGAGACCCAGTACTTC | CASSLTDRGGETQYF
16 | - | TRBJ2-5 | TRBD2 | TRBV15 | TGTGCCACCGCCGCTCGCGCGGGAGGGCCGGGTGAGACCCAGTACTTC | CATAARAGGPGETQYF
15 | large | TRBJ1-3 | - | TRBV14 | TGTGCCAGCAGCCAAGTGCACGGGGTTGGTCACACCATATATTTT | CASSQVHGVGHTIYF
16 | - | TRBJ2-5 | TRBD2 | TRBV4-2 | TGTGCCAGCAGCCAAGTGGCGGGAGCTCTCCAAGAGACCCAGTACTTC | CASSQVAGALQETQYF
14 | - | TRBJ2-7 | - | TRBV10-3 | TGTGCCATCAGTGAGTCATGGGGGTCCTACGAGCAGTACTTC | CAISESWGSYEQYF
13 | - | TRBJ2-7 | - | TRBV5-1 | TGCGCCAGCAGCTTCCACAGGGCGCGGGAGCAGTACTTC | CASSFHRAREQYF
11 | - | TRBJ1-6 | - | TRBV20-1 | TGCAGTGCTCCCCTAGGTTCACCCCTCCACTTT | CSAPLGSPLHF
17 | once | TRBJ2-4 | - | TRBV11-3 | TGTGCCAGCAGCTTAGATCGTTTGGGGGACAACAAAAACATTCAGTACTTC | CASSLDRLGDNKNIQYF
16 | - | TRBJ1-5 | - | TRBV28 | TGTGCCAGCAGTTTTTGGCGGAATTATAGCAATCAGCCCCAGCATTTT | CASSFWRNYSNQPQHF